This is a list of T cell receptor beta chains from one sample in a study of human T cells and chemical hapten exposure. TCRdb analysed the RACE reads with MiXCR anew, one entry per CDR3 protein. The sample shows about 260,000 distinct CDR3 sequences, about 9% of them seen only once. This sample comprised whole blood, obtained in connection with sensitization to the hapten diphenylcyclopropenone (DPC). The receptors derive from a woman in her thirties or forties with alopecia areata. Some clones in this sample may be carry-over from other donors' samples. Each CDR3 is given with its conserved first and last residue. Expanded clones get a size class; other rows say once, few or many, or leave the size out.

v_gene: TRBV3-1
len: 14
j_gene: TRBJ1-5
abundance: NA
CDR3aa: CASSPSTQDQPQHF

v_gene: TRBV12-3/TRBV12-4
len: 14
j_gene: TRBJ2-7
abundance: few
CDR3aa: CASSWGQTTYEQYF

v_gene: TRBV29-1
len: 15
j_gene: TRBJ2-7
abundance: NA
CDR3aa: CSVNSPGSSSYEQYF

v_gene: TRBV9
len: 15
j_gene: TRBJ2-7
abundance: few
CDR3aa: CASSVDASGPYEQYF

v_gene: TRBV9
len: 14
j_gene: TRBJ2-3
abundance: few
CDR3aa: CASSGTSGTDTQYF

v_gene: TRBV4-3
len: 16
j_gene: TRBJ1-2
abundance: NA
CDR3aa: CASSQDISVRAPGYTF

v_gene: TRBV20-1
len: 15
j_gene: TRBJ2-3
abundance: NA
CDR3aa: CSAISGTGWTDTQYF

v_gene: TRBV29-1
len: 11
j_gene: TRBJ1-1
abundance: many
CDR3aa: CSVEKTSEAFF

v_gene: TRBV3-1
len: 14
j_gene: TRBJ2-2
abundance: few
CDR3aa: CASSPIIRTGELFF

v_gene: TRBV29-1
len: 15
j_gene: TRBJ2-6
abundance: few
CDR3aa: CSVLLGSSGANVLTF

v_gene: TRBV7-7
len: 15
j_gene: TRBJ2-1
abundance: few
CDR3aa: CASSLSWVSYNEQFF

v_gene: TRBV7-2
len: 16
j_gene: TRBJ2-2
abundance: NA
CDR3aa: CASSPPGSLNTGELFF

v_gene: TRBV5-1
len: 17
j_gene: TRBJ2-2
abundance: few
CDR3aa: CASSFTGTGGRTGELFF

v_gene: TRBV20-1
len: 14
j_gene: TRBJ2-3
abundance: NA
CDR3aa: CSALRGVSTDTQYF

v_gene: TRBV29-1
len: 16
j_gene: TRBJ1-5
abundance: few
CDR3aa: CSVRLGGIFSNQPQHF

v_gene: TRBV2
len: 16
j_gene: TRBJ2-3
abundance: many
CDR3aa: CASSLRLAGTTDTQYF

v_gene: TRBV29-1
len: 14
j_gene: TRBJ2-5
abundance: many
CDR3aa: CSVDLQGLQKTQYF

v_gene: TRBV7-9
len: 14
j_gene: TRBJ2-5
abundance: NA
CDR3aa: CASSLFGSEETQYF

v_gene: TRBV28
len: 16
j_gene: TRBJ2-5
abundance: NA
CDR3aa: CASTAYGAGGLETQYF

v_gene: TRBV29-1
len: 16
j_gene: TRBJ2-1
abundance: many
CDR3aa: CSVEDLGRLAGRVQFF

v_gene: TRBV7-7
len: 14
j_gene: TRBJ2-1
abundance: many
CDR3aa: CASSLGQANNEQFF

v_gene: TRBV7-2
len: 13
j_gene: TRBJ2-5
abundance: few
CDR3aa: CASSQGRGQTQYF

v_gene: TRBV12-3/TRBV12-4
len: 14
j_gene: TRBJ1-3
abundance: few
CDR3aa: CASSYRGQGNTIYF

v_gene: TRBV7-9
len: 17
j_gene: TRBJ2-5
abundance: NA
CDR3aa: CASSLVAGVGYKETQYF

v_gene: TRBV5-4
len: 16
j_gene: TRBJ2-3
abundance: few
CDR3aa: CASSLKLAGGTDTQYF

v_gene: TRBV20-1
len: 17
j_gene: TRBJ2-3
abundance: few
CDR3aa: CSASKTSGLSSTDTQYF

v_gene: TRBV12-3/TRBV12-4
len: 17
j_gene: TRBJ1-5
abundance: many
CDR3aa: CASSFIGQPTSNQPQHF